This TCR beta chain was profiled in a study of early T cells in non-severe SARS-CoV-2 infection (dated by TCRdb to the early 2020s). For the study in its entirety: Because TCR sequencing was done on bulk RNA from unsorted whole blood, the alpha and beta chains could not be paired. The research as a whole found: VDJdb matching was skewed toward anti-spike CD8 responses and likely underestimated virus-specific expansions by missing private and CD4 specificities.

Set within a cohort of healthcare workers in London, UK, this nested case-control study involved weekly PCR testing of nasopharyngeal swabs along with blood sampling. Healthcare workers were recruited during the week of the UK lockdown, between 23 and 31 March 2020, and followed weekly for up to roughly 16 weeks. The CDR3 sequence holds 15 residues, the cysteine and phenylalanine included. The retained sequence is limited to the CDR3, 45 bases, with the frame set at the first base. The germline V gene (reference sequence) gives CDR1 as MNHNY and CDR2 as SVGAGI. V is clipped by 7 bases and J by 6 bases, and the sequence between their germline boundaries is 19 bases long. Comments on this clonotype: Which antigen it targets is not known. One base away there is no much larger clone; base qualities are not given.

To prepare the library, 5' RACE was applied. The data were produced on a NextSeq 500. The TCR library protocol attached unique molecular identifiers to individual cDNA molecules to correct for sequencing error and PCR bias. Both TCR alpha and beta chains were sequenced, and tight co-correlation was observed between alpha and beta sequence abundances in each sample. On the authors' methods: Decombinator V4 was used to annotate TCR sequences for V gene, J gene and CDR3. TCRs were defined as expanded if a significant change between any two time points was detected under a Poisson model with p below 0.0001. TCR abundances were normalised to the total number of TCRs sequenced per sample and expressed as counts per million. MAIT TCRs were defined by TRAV1-2 paired with TRAJ12, TRAJ20 or TRAJ33, and iNKT TCRs by TRAV10 paired with TRAJ18. VDJdb, accessed 1 November 2021, was searched for CMV, EBV and SARS-CoV-2 annotated TCRs, with TCRs annotated for multiple antigens excluded. The raw public reads went through TCRdb reprocessing: fastp at Q25, MiXCR clone calling, in-frame beta chains kept. CDR3 protein duplicates are merged, each entry listing the most common genes and DNA. What appears here as the V and J calls and clone size reflects TCRdb's work, not the paper's. The sample records around 48,000 distinct CDR3 sequences, about 12% of which are singletons. 9.5% to 13% of the sample lies in the top ten.

This TCR was sampled from an adult who was a healthcare worker with PCR-confirmed SARS-CoV-2 infection or an uninfected control (not recorded which). The specimen was whole blood. The rearranged segments are TRBV6-6 and TRBJ1-5; TRBD1 is a possible D gene, resting on 5 matching bases. In nucleotide form, the sequence is TGTGCCAGCACCCGCGTTCAGGGAGCAGTTCAGCCCCAGCATTTT. Translated, this is CASTRVQGAVQPQHF.